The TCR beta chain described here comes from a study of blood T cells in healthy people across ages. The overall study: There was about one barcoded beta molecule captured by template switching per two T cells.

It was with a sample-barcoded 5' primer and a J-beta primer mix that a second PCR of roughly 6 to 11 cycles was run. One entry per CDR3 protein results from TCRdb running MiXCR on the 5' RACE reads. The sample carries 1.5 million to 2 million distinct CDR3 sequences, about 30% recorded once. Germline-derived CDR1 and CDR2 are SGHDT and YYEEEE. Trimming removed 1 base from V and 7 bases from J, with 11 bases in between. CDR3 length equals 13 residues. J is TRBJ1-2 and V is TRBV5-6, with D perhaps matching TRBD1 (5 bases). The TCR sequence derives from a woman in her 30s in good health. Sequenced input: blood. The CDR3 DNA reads TGTGCCAGCAGCTTGAAGGGGCGGGGTGGCTACACCTTC. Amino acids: CASSLKGRGGYTF.